This T cell receptor beta chain was retrieved from a study of blood T cell repertoires in COVID-19 (dated by TCRdb to between 2020 and 2021). Study-level background: Samples from collaborators originated in the United States, Italy and Spain and spanned both the acute and convalescent phases of COVID-19. Samples were obtained from the ongoing ImmuneRACE study (first 160 participants) and from some 1,200 subjects provided by 6 global collaborators. A de-identified subject ID, COVID-19 status, age in years and sex were almost always included in the sample metadata. Where available, HLA class I and class II types were taken from metadata supplied by the sample provider and were not determined by assay-based typing. The prospective study material was composed of cDNA or gDNA derived from T cells, B-cell-depleted T cells, or PBMCs. Deeply sampled blood TCRbeta repertoires from subjects exposed to, actively infected with, or recovered from COVID-19 were included in the dataset. The repertoires were released in a freely available public database meant as a resource for research on the immune response to SARS-CoV-2.

Collaborating institutions collected whole blood in K2EDTA tubes following their own protocols. For TCRbeta analysis, collaborator samples were shipped as frozen whole blood, as isolated PBMCs, or as DNA extracted from either sample type. The V end loses 7 bases and the J end loses 4 bases, and a stretch of 20 bases separates them. Taken from cysteine to phenylalanine, the CDR3 has 15 residues. Only CDR3 DNA remains: 45 bases, in frame from the first base. Looking up the germline V gene (reference sequence) yields CDR1 GTSNPN and CDR2 SVGIG. Summary of the overall study and its limitations: The quantity of clinical and demographic metadata differed by source and by participant and was supplied without curation.

As regards this clone: What antigen it recognizes has not been identified. Per-base qualities were not stored, and no clone one base away is much larger.

The immunoSEQ Assay, a bias-controlled multiplex PCR, was used to amplify TCRbeta CDR3 regions from genomic DNA. As for how the authors treated the data: Within the assay, amplification of reference gene primers was used to estimate how many nucleated cells each sample contained. To quantify the absolute abundance of each unique TCRbeta CDR3 rearrangement, sequence reads were collapsed and filtered. Productive Simpson clonality was computed per sample as the square root of Simpson's diversity index over productive rearrangements. This is the immuneACCESS table as TCRdb keeps it, with only in-frame sequences that have V and J called. A part of the clones is gone; compared with another copy, unresolved V genes explain less than half, and the rest is unexplained. That table gives V, J and clone size, and the DNA gave D and trimming. This sample has about 190,000 clones in its table, and 75% to 90% of those were observed once. The ten largest clones add up to 1.1% of the sample.

Sequencing was performed on peripheral blood. This sequence uses TRBV30 and TRBJ1-5; TRBD1 is possibly the D segment (5 matching bases). The TCR sequence derives from a man aged 25-45 years with acute or convalescent COVID-19. The CDR3 region reads CAFRDRSSVNQPQHF. The DNA sequence is given as TGTGCCTTCAGGGATAGGTCTTCCGTAAATCAGCCCCAGCATTTT.